One TCR beta chain is described in this entry. Its cognate antigen has yet to be identified. A read error may produce the germline difference seen at one junction end. TCRbeta CDR3 regions were sequenced with the immunoSEQ Assay. After extraction, genomic DNA underwent amplification by bias-controlled multiplex PCR, followed by high-throughput sequencing. As for the original processing: To quantify the absolute abundance of every unique TCRbeta CDR3 region, sequences were collapsed and filtered. T cell fraction was estimated by normalizing TCRbeta template counts to usable DNA, with usable DNA measured through amplification of reference genes found in all nucleated cells. Repertoire TCRs were annotated as SARS-CoV-2-specific when V gene, CDR3 amino acid sequence and J gene were exactly matched to a known reactive TCR set. The reference SARS-CoV-2 TCR set was derived from MIRA and filtered for enrichment in COVID-19-positive ImmuneCODE repertoires, a step that removed public or cross-reactive TCRs. Using the MIRA antigens, annotated TCRs were further analysed by specific ORF or by position within an ORF. Breadth was defined as the number of annotated unique rearrangements divided by the total number of unique productive rearrangements, and depth was defined as the summed frequency of the annotated unique rearrangements. Two-sided Wilcoxon rank-sum tests were applied when comparing TCR breadth between groups. TCRdb retrieved this table from immuneACCESS and kept in-frame rearrangements only. Not all clones are present; in checked studies, unresolved V genes account for under half, and no reason is known for the remainder. That table supplies the V and J calls and clone size; D and trimming were determined from the DNA. The sample table lists roughly 400,000 clones, about 89% of them with a count of one. The biggest ten clones account for 1.9% of the sample.

These data belong to a study of Ad26.COV2.S vaccination and SARS-CoV-2 variants (dated by TCRdb to the early 2020s). Broadly, across the study: Vaccine-arm donors were drawn from COV1001, a multicentre, randomized, double-blind, placebo-controlled phase I-IIa trial of Ad26.COV2.S in healthy adults. The TCR-sequenced set comprised about 32 samples: some 19 Ad26.COV2.S vaccine recipients, 5 placebo recipients and 8 SARS-CoV-2 convalescent individuals. Throughout the experiments and outcome assessment, investigators stayed blinded to trial group allocation. Trial participants were randomized into five groups of five, in which low-dose or high-dose Ad26.COV2.S was given once or twice, or placebo was given on both occasions. TCRbeta repertoire sequencing was used to assess the specificity and breadth of SARS-CoV-2-reactive T cell receptors after Ad26.COV2.S vaccination. Ad26.COV2.S was administered intramuscularly at 5 x 10^10 or 1 x 10^11 viral particles, either as a single shot or as two shots given 56 days apart. On the study overall, not on this receptor specifically: After vaccination, spike-specific CD8+ and CD4+ T cell responses were reported to show substantial breadth. Higher spike-specific TCR breadth was observed in Ad26.COV2.S recipients than in placebo recipients (P = 0.0014). Comparing responses between vaccine doses or regimens was not something the study was powered to do. Vaccine and placebo recipients had comparable non-spike TCR breadth, which fits with the vaccine containing only spike. The authors noted that the TCR breadth and depth analyses may have underestimated total T cell responses.

The germline V gene supplies CDR1 MGHRA and CDR2 YSYEKL. Counted from cysteine to phenylalanine, this CDR3 has 16 amino acids. The CDR3 DNA has 48 bases and is translated from base 1. The treatment or condition tag for this specimen amounts to: roughly 19 received Ad26.COV2.S at low or high dose, single or two shots; roughly five received placebo; per-sample allocation not given. Repertoires of vaccine and placebo recipients were sequenced from samples collected on day 63 after the first injection. Cohort 1b enrolled about two dozen adults aged 18-55 years at a single site in Boston, USA, between 29 July and 7 August 2020. Ad26.COV2.S was a replication-incompetent adenovirus type 26 vector expressing a prefusion-stabilized SARS-CoV-2 spike protein from the original Wuhan strain.

Sequenced material: peripheral blood, taken in a trial of Ad26.COV2.S vaccine versus placebo. The receptor's source is a person aged 18-60 years who received the Ad26.COV2.S COVID-19 vaccine or a placebo. The rearranged chain carries TRBV4-1 and TRBJ2-1; 9 middle bases align to TRBD1. The CDR3 corresponds to CARSRGVDRGNDEQFF. The DNA is TGCGCCCGCAGCCGGGGGGTGGACAGGGGTAATGATGAGCAGTTCTTC.